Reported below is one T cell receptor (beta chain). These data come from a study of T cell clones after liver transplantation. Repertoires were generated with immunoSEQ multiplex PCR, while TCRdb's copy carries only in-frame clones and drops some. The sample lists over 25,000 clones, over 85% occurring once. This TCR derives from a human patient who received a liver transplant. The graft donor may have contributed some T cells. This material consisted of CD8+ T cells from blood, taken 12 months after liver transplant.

The CDR3 DNA reads as TGCAGCGTTGAAGATGAGGCGGCACTAGCGGGAGAGACCCAGTACTTC. It is translated as CSVEDEAALAGETQYF. The V call is TRBV29-1, the J call TRBJ2-5, with 9 nucleotides matching TRBD2. The CDR3 extends over 16 amino acids. The ends lost 0 bases at V and 4 bases at J; junction bases unmatched: 9. Germline V gives CDR1 SQVTM, CDR2 ANQGSEA.